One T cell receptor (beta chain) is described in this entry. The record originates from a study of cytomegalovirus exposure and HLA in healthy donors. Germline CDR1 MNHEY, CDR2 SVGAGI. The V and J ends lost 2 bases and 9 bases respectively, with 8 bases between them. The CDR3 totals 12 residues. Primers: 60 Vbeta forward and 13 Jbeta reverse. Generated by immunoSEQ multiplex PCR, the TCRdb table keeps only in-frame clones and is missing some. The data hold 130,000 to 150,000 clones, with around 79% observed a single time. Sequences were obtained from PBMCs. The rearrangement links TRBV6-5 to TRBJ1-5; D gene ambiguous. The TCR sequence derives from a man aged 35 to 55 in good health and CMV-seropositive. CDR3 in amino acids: CASSYRRGPQHF. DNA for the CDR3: TGTGCCAGCAGTTACCGCCGAGGGCCCCAGCATTTT.